The sequence of this T cell receptor beta chain was determined in a study of beta chain features in type 1 diabetes. Concerning this clone: Its specificity is not known.

TCRB transcripts that were expressed got sequenced, as all of the isolated RNA had been reverse transcribed. This table comes from immunoSEQ multiplex PCR, and its TCRdb copy is limited to in-frame clones, with some not included. The repertoire holds a few hundred thousand clones, with about 10% as singletons. The study's findings and limits: Shortening that was moderate but significant affected the TCRB CDR3s of Type 1 diabetes patients in all four CD4+ subsets. It was among patients, rather than healthy donors, that naive, central memory and Treg TCRB repertoires appeared more similar. VDJ junctions from patients with type 1 diabetes contained fewer insertions and more deletions.

Purity of each sorted population was above 98%. The receptor was isolated from a young man with type 1 diabetes. The sequencing sample was made of central memory CD4+ T cells from blood.

CDR3 DNA: TGTGCCAGCAGCCTGTCCGGGCAAAGGAACACCGGGGAGCTGTTTTTT. Translating it yields CASSLSGQRNTGELFF. The chain employs TRBV7-2 and TRBJ2-2, with no clear D. The V gene lost 5 bases and the J gene lost 1 base, with 14 bases spanning the gap. CDR1 is SGHTA and CDR2 is FQGNSA in the germline V gene. This CDR3 is 16 amino acids long.